The 28 T cell receptor beta chains below were found in one sample sequenced in a study of identical twins (dated by TCRdb to about 2016). Library prep was done by 5' RACE. Instrument used: Illumina HiSeq 2000. The public sequencing data were trimmed at Q25 with fastp and processed into clonotypes with MiXCR by TCRdb, which kept only in-frame beta chains. Identical CDR3 protein sequences are pooled into one entry, listed with their most common genes and DNA. The sample data list 1.5 million or so distinct CDR3 sequences, and under 35% of these were observed just once. Approximately 0.25% of the sample is in the top ten clones. Material for sequencing was cord blood. Receptor source: a newborn girl in good health.

The chain links TRBV21-1 to TRBJ1-1. TRBV21-1 is a known pseudogene. CDR3 length equals 16 residues. This CDR3 is CASSKGRDGMNTEAFF. The CDR3 DNA sequence: TGTGCCAGCAGCAAAGGGAGGGATGGAATGAACACTGAAGCTTTCTTT.

The gene calls are TRBV4-2 and TRBJ1-1, with D maybe TRBD1 (6 bases). CDR1 is LGHNA, CDR2 YNFKEQ, per germline. V was shortened by 1 base and J by 6 bases, with 12 bases between the two germline ends. This CDR3 has 14 residues. DNA of the CDR3: TGTGCCAGCAGCCAAGTAAGGGGGGGGCCTGAAGCTTTCTTT. It is translated as CASSQVRGGPEAFF.

The chain couples TRBV30 to TRBJ2-5; D is ambiguous. The V end was cut by 3 bases, the J end by 0 bases, with 8 bases between. CDR1 GTSNPN and CDR2 SVGIG come from the germline V gene (reference sequence). This CDR3 is 13 amino acids long. The CDR3: CAWRDRDQETQYF. The DNA for the CDR3 is TGTGCCTGGAGAGACCGTGACCAAGAGACCCAGTACTTC.

The chain joins TRBV11-2 to TRBJ2-1, with D possibly TRBD2 on 5 matching bases. Trimming removed 5 bases from V and 5 bases from J, with 19 bases in between. CDR3 length: 16 amino acids. Germline CDR1 reads SGHAT; CDR2 reads FQNNGV. CDR3 sequence (DNA): TGTGCCAGCAGCCCCCGGGGTAGCGACCCGCACAATGAGCAGTTCTTC. The encoded protein is CASSPRGSDPHNEQFF.

This chain's CDR3 is CASSLESGVLNTEAFF. The CDR3, as DNA: TGTGCCAGCAGCTTAGAAAGCGGGGTCTTGAACACTGAAGCTTTCTTT. The chain has TRBV7-2 and TRBJ1-1; D gene unclear. This CDR3 region has 16 residues. Germline V gives CDR1 SGHTA, CDR2 FQGNSA. V lost 1 base to trimming and J lost 0 bases, with 12 bases between them.

This clonotype was observed a few times. The chain is built from TRBV28 and TRBJ1-5; no reliable D call. Looked up from germline, CDR1 is MDHEN and CDR2 is SYDVKM. Between the trimmed V and J ends, which lost 2 bases and 5 bases, there was a span of 10 bases. The CDR3 is made up of 14 amino acids. CDR3 DNA: TGTGCCAGCAGTTTAATAACGAGACATCAGCCCCAGCATTTT. Amino acids: CASSLITRHQPQHF.

Many counts were recorded for this clonotype. The rearrangement links TRBV24-1 to TRBJ2-3; D perhaps matches TRBD2 (6 bases). Trimming took off 3 bases at V and 0 bases at J, with 12 bases between the two ends. This CDR3 region has 16 residues. Germline lookup yields CDR1 KGHDR and CDR2 SFDVKD. CDR3 region: CATSDPGDSSTDTQYF. In DNA, the CDR3 is TGTGCCACCAGTGATCCTGGGGACTCCAGCACAGATACGCAGTATTTT.

A remark on this clonotype: A much larger clone differs by one base, so this may be a read error. The CDR3 DNA follows: TGTGCCAGCAGTCGGACAGGGGCCTACAATGAGCAGTACTTC. Its protein is CASSRTGAYNEQYF. The chain uses TRBV27 and TRBJ2-5, with TRBD1 identical over 9 bases. Germline V gene data show CDR1 as MNHEY and CDR2 as SMNVEV (reference sequence). V was clipped by 5 bases and J by 11 bases; unmatched bases: 12. The CDR3 length is 14 residues.

This clonotype was seen a few times. The chain recombines TRBV20-1 with TRBJ2-7, with a tentative D call TRBD2 (5 bases). There are 15 residues in the CDR3. Germline V gene sequence: CDR1 DFQATT, CDR2 SNEGSKA (reference sequence). The V end lost 4 bases, the J end lost 9 bases, and 25 bases lay between the germline ends. As DNA, the CDR3 is TGCAGTGCTATGGCCCTAAATAGCGTCCCACTGCCGCAGTACTTC. Its translation is CSAMALNSVPLPQYF.

This chain links TRBV20-1 with TRBJ2-1; 8 nucleotides agree with TRBD1. CDR1 and CDR2 (germline): DFQATT, SNEGSKA (reference sequence). The V gene end was trimmed by 4 bases and the J gene end by 5 bases; junction bases not matched to a gene: 10. This CDR3 comprises 15 residues. CDR3 amino acids: CSATGQGQGHNEQFF. The CDR3 DNA sequence: TGCAGTGCTACCGGACAGGGCCAGGGACACAATGAGCAGTTCTTC.

V gene TRBV7-2 combines with J gene TRBJ2-1; the D is unclear. The CDR3 extends over 17 amino acids. V was cut by 2 bases and J by 0 bases, with 14 bases left in between. Germline values: CDR1 SGHTA, CDR2 FQGNSA. For the CDR3, the DNA is TGTGCCAGCAGCTTAAGACTCCCTATGAGCTCCTACAATGAGCAGTTCTTC. It codes for CASSLRLPMSSYNEQFF.

This clonotype came up a few times. The rearrangement uses TRBV5-1 and TRBJ2-7; 13 nucleotides match TRBD2. Germline CDR1 is SGHRS and CDR2 is YFSETQ. Trimming cost V 5 bases and J 2 bases; bases outside gene matches: 4. This CDR3 region has 15 residues. DNA of the CDR3: TGCGCCAGCAGGAGGACTAGCGGGGGAACCTACGAGCAGTACTTC. It is translated as CASRRTSGGTYEQYF.

The chain is built from TRBV6-1 and TRBJ2-5; D gene ambiguous. The CDR3 totals 15 residues. Germline V gene lookup returns CDR1 MNHNS and CDR2 SASEGT. V was trimmed by 6 bases and J by 1 base, leaving 15 bases between them. CDR3 residues: CASSALWGLQETQYF. CDR3 in DNA: TGTGCCAGCAGCGCTCTGTGGGGTCTCCAAGAGACCCAGTACTTC.

This clonotype occurred many times. The chain uses TRBV20-1 and TRBJ2-5; D gene ambiguous. The CDR3 is 12 residues long. CDR1 is DFQATT and CDR2 is SNEGSKA in the germline V gene (reference sequence). Trimming took off 0 bases at V and 0 bases at J, with 2 bases between the two ends. For the CDR3, the DNA is TGCAGTGCTAGAGACTACCAAGAGACCCAGTACTTC. Translation gives CSARDYQETQYF.

In regard to this clonotype: Possible read error: a much larger clone is one base away. J is TRBJ2-1 and V is TRBV29-1; tentative D call: TRBD2 (6 bases). Germline CDR1 is SQVTM and CDR2 is ANQGSEA. CDR3 length: 14 residues. Trimming left V 7 bases short and J 11 bases short, with 24 bases between. This CDR3 is CSGRRGGNRNKQFF. CDR3 coding DNA: TGCAGCGGACGAAGGGGCGGGAATAGGAATAAGCAGTTCTTC.

In this sample, this clonotype turned up many times. The J gene is TRBJ2-7, the V gene TRBV10-3; 9 bases line up with TRBD2. Germline-derived CDR1 and CDR2 are ENHRY and SYGVKD. The CDR3 has 12 residues. The CDR3 reads CAAGGISYEQYF. In DNA form, the CDR3 reads TGTGCAGCGGGAGGTATTTCCTACGAGCAGTACTTC.

The V call is TRBV4-1, the J call TRBJ1-1; 7 nucleotides match TRBD1. CDR1 and CDR2 from the germline V gene are MGHRA and YSYEKL. V dropped 1 base and J dropped 7; count of bases not matched to a gene: 9. There are 15 residues in the CDR3. The CDR3 nucleotides read TGCGCCAGCAGCCAAGGGTTGAGGGGGCGCGGTGAAGCTTTCTTT. Amino acids: CASSQGLRGRGEAFF.

V is TRBV27 and J is TRBJ2-1; 10 positions match TRBD2. V dropped 1 base and J dropped 4; count of bases not matched to a gene: 4. This CDR3 spans 16 amino acids. Looked up from germline, CDR1 is MNHEY and CDR2 is SMNVEV (reference sequence). The CDR3 sequence: CASSLYRGLAYNEQFF. The CDR3 DNA reads as TGTGCCAGCAGTTTATACAGGGGACTAGCGTACAATGAGCAGTTCTTC.

As concerns this clonotype: The final CDR3 position lacks the conserved phenylalanine or tryptophan, pointing to a likely read error. The chain combines TRBV5-1 with TRBJ2-3; D not resolved. CDR1 is SGHRS and CDR2 is YFSETQ in the germline V gene. CDR3 length: 15 amino acids. The germline V and J ends were trimmed by 5 bases and 0 bases, with 13 bases remaining between them. This CDR3 is CASSKTETSTDTQYL. The CDR3, as DNA: TGCGCCAGCAGTAAGACGGAGACTAGCACAGATACGCAGTATTTG.

This clonotype appeared a single time. A much larger clone differs from this one at a single base, so this may be a read error. The rearrangement links TRBV29-1 to TRBJ2-7, with a weak D call TRBD2 (6 bases). V was clipped by 6 bases and J by 7 bases, with 22 bases between them. This CDR3 region has 14 residues. Germline V lookup: CDR1 SQVTM, CDR2 ANQGSEA. In DNA form, the CDR3 reads TGCAGCGTCCTACGGGACTTCCCCTACAATGAGCAGTACTTC. It encodes CSVLRDFPYNEQYF.

The chain recombines TRBV27 with TRBJ2-5; a weak D match, TRBD2 (5 bases). The V end was cut by 9 bases, the J end by 2 bases, with 19 bases between. This CDR3 region has 15 residues. CDR1 is MNHEY and CDR2 is SMNVEV in the germline V gene (reference sequence). In nucleotides, the CDR3 is TGTGCCAGTGCCCAATTTAGAGGAGGTCAAGAGACCCAGTACTTC. It translates to CASAQFRGGQETQYF.

A remark on this clonotype: This may be a read error: a much more frequent sequence differs by one nucleotide. The rearrangement uses TRBV7-2 and TRBJ2-4, with 10 bases identical to TRBD1. The CDR3 runs to 14 residues. Per germline, CDR1 SGHTA and CDR2 FQGNSA. For the CDR3, the DNA is TGTGCCAGCGGCTTAGGGACAGGGGCAAACATTCAGTACTTC. This gives the protein CASGLGTGANIQYF.

The chain combines TRBV20-1 with TRBJ2-1, with TRBD2 identical over 11 bases. With V trimmed by 7 bases and J by 1 base, 3 bases remained unmatched. This CDR3 contains 14 residues. From germline, CDR1 is DFQATT and CDR2 SNEGSKA (reference sequence). The CDR3 loop reads CSGRLAGSYNEQFF. The CDR3 DNA reads TGCAGTGGGAGACTAGCGGGATCCTACAATGAGCAGTTCTTC.

This clonotype was counted ten times or more. The chain joins TRBV4-2 to TRBJ2-5; 8 bases align to TRBD2. V shed 1 base, J shed 0 bases, and the junction held 7 bases outside the gene matches. Germline assignment: CDR1 LGHNA and CDR2 YNFKEQ. CDR3 size: 17 residues. The CDR3 reads CASSQVFASGYQETQYF. CDR3 coding DNA: TGTGCCAGCAGCCAAGTCTTCGCTAGCGGGTACCAAGAGACCCAGTACTTC.

The V and J genes are TRBV4-1 and TRBJ1-5; no clear D gene. The CDR3 length is 18 residues. V was trimmed by 2 bases and J by 5 bases, leaving 22 bases between them. Germline loops: CDR1 MGHRA, CDR2 YSYEKL. The CDR3 DNA follows: TGCGCCAGCAGCCAAAAAATCCTAGGCGGACGGAAGCATCAGCCCCAGCATTTT. The encoded protein is CASSQKILGGRKHQPQHF.

This chain links TRBV20-1 with TRBJ2-5; D is perhaps TRBD2 (5 bases). The J call is in doubt because the DNA end fits TRBJ2-7 better. Germline CDR1 and CDR2: DFQATT and SNEGSKA (reference sequence). The CDR3 is made up of 12 amino acids. CDR3 nucleotides: TGCAGTGCAACCGGGATCCAGAACGAGCAGTACTTC. It codes for CSATGIQNEQYF.

The CDR3 region is CSAQAGQVNTEAFF. The CDR3 region has the DNA TGCAGTGCCCAAGCGGGGCAGGTGAACACTGAAGCTTTCTTT. The rearrangement links TRBV20-1 to TRBJ1-1, with D maybe TRBD1 (5 bases). This CDR3 contains 14 residues. Per germline, CDR1 DFQATT and CDR2 SNEGSKA (reference sequence). V gave up 6 bases and J gave up 0 bases, with 14 bases separating them.

This clonotype was observed many times. The chain couples TRBV15 to TRBJ2-4, with D possibly matching TRBD2 (5 bases). This CDR3 has 12 residues. CDR1 and CDR2 (germline): LNHNV, YYDKDF (reference sequence). V was shortened by 9 bases and J by 3 bases, with 9 bases between the two germline ends. Here the CDR3 reads CATNGDKNIQYF. As DNA, the CDR3 is TGTGCCACGAACGGGGACAAAAACATTCAGTACTTC.